The 25 T cell receptor beta chains below all came from one sample that was sequenced in a study of cytomegalovirus exposure and HLA in healthy donors (dated by TCRdb to the late 2010s). Library prep was done by the immunoSEQ multiplex PCR assay. TCRdb obtained this table from immuneACCESS and retained in-frame rearrangements with V and J assigned. These tables miss some clones; where compared with another copy, unresolved V genes account for less than half of the shortfall, and the remainder is unexplained. The sample table records some 69,000 clones; around 95% of these occur just once. Of the sample, around 4.5% is held by the ten largest clones. Sequenced sample: PBMCs. Receptor source: a man aged 18 to 35 in good health and CMV-seropositive.

The V gene is TRBV7-9, the J gene TRBJ2-1; 9 bases align to TRBD2. The CDR3 consists of 16 residues. J was trimmed by 2 bases and V by 1 base; bases with no gene match: 3. In germline, CDR1 is SEHNR, CDR2 FQNEAQ (reference sequence). The CDR3, as DNA: TGTGCCAGCAGCTTAGAAGCTAGCGGGACCTACAATGAGCAGTTCTTC. It yields the protein CASSLEASGTYNEQFF. The entire variable domain, with the rest obtained from reference TRBV7-9 and TRBJ2-1, is as follows: DTGVSQNPRHKITKRGQNVTFRCDPISEHNRLYWYRQTLGQGPEFLTYFQNEAQLEKSRLLSDRFSAERPKGSFSTLEIQRTEQGDSAMYLCASSLEASGTYNEQFFGPGTRLTVL.

The chain recombines TRBV18 with TRBJ2-1, with 13 bases identical to TRBD2. Germline lookup yields CDR1 KGHSH and CDR2 LQKENI. The J segment lost 5 bases and the V segment lost 2 bases, leaving 0 bases of the junction unmatched. The CDR3 length is 15 residues. The CDR3 is CASSPGLAGDNEQFF. DNA for the CDR3: TGTGCCAGCTCACCAGGACTAGCGGGGGACAATGAGCAGTTCTTC.

V gene TRBV2 combines with J gene TRBJ2-7; TRBD2 agrees at 15 bases. Germline lookup yields CDR1 SNHLY and CDR2 FYNNEI. The V and J ends lost 6 bases and 0 bases, in that order; junction bases with no gene match: 6. The length of the CDR3 is 17 residues. CDR3 coding DNA: TGTGCCAGCAGCGGGACTAGCGGGAGGCCGCTCTCCTACGAGCAGTACTTC. It yields the protein CASSGTSGRPLSYEQYF.

The V and J genes are TRBV9 and TRBJ1-2; 7 bases are a match to TRBD1. From germline, CDR1 is SGDLS and CDR2 YYNGEE. V was pared by 4 bases and J by 2 bases, with 8 bases of the junction left unmatched. The CDR3 has 15 amino acids. The DNA for the CDR3 is TGTGCCAGCAGCCCCGAAGGAGGGGGCAACTATGGCTACACCTTC. Amino acids: CASSPEGGGNYGYTF.

V usage is TRBV11-1 and J usage is TRBJ2-2, with D possibly TRBD2 on 7 matching bases. The V end lost 8 bases, the J end lost 0 bases, and 13 bases lay between the germline ends. CDR1 and CDR2 from the germline V gene are SGHAT and FQDESV (reference sequence). The CDR3 is made up of 15 amino acids. The CDR3 loop is CASGSGGPNTGELFF. In nucleotides, the CDR3 is TGTGCCAGCGGTTCGGGGGGCCCGAACACCGGGGAGCTGTTTTTT.

The V and J genes are TRBV28 and TRBJ2-7; perhaps TRBD1 as D (5 bases). CDR3 size: 14 residues. Germline CDR1 and CDR2: MDHEN and SYDVKM. V was pared by 7 bases and J by 3 bases, with 16 bases between. The DNA for the CDR3 is TGTGCCAGCACCTCGGGTGTGGGGCTCTACGAGCAGTACTTC. Its protein product is CASTSGVGLYEQYF.

The gene calls are TRBV6-6 and TRBJ2-5; TRBD1 agrees at 9 bases. Trimming took 4 bases from V and 4 from J; bases not matched to a gene: 4. The V gene's germline CDR1 is MNHNY and CDR2 SVGAGI (reference sequence). The CDR3 runs to 14 residues. CDR3 sequence reads: CASSSEDRGETQYF. The CDR3 DNA follows: TGTGCCAGCAGTTCCGAGGACAGGGGAGAGACCCAGTACTTC.

This rearrangement joins TRBV7-3 to TRBJ1-1; TRBD1 is a possible D gene (6 bases). Germline V gene data show CDR1 as SGHTA and CDR2 as FQGTGA. V was pared by 0 bases and J by 6 bases, with 11 bases between. This CDR3 is 14 amino acids long. CDR3 in DNA: TGTGCCAGCAGCTTAACCCAGGGGTCCCCTGAAGCTTTCTTT. Protein sequence: CASSLTQGSPEAFF.

CDR3 amino acids: CASSESGKDTQYF. In DNA, the CDR3 is TGCGCCAGCAGTGAGTCCGGGAAAGATACGCAGTATTTT. This rearrangement joins TRBV10-1 to TRBJ2-3, with D possibly TRBD2 on 5 matching bases. Trimming pared 0 bases from V and 5 bases from J, leaving 6 bases between. This CDR3 comprises 13 residues. Germline assignment: CDR1 WNHNN and CDR2 SYGVQD (reference sequence).

This chain links TRBV6-1 with TRBJ1-4; D remains unclear. Trimming removed 6 bases at V and 7 bases at J, with 6 bases between. CDR3 length: 11 residues. CDR1 and CDR2 (germline): MNHNS, SASEGT. This CDR3 is CASRLGEKLFF. The CDR3 region has the DNA TGTGCCAGCAGACTCGGTGAAAAACTGTTTTTT.

Details on this clone: At the DNA level, this CDR3 is encoded by other sequences in the same sample as well. The chain couples TRBV6-5 to TRBJ1-5; the match to TRBD1 covers 7 bases. V dropped 5 bases and J dropped 7; count of bases not matched to a gene: 2. CDR3 length: 12 residues. Per germline, CDR1 MNHEY and CDR2 SVGAGI. In DNA, the CDR3 is TGTGCCAGCAGTAGACAGGGACAGCCCCAGCATTTT. It encodes CASSRQGQPQHF.

The chain couples TRBV5-1 to TRBJ1-1, with D possibly TRBD1 on 5 matching bases. The CDR3 sequence is 15 residues long. The V gene lost 4 bases and the J gene lost 1 base, with 14 bases spanning the gap. Germline CDR1 SGHRS, CDR2 YFSETQ. CDR3 nucleotides: TGCGCCAGCAGCCTGACAGCCCAGCGGAACACTGAAGCTTTCTTT. The encoded protein is CASSLTAQRNTEAFF. Variable domain in full (rest from reference TRBV5-1 and TRBJ1-1): KAGVTQTPRYLIKTRGQQVTLSCSPISGHRSVSWYQQTPGQGLQFLFEYFSETQRNKGNFPGRFSGRQFSNSRSEMNVSTLELGDSALYLCASSLTAQRNTEAFFGQGTRLTVV.

The chain recombines TRBV28 with TRBJ1-1; a weak D match, TRBD1 (5 bases). The CDR3 runs 14 residues. V lost 4 bases and J lost 4, with 13 bases in between. The germline V gene has CDR1 MDHEN and CDR2 SYDVKM. CDR3 loop: CASSSRPGITEAFF. The CDR3 bases are TGTGCCAGCAGTTCCAGACCAGGGATCACTGAAGCTTTCTTT. Complete variable domain (other parts from reference TRBV28 and TRBJ1-1): DVKVTQSSRYLVKRTGEKVFLECVQDMDHENMFWYRQDPGLGLRLIYFSYDVKMKEKGDIPEGYSVSREKKERFSLILESASTNQTSMYLCASSSRPGITEAFFGQGTRLTVV.

The chain carries TRBV7-9 and TRBJ2-1; perhaps TRBD1 as D (6 bases). The V gene lost 5 bases and the J gene lost 6 bases, with 11 bases spanning the gap. This CDR3 comprises 13 residues. The germline CDR1 and CDR2 sequences are SEHNR and FQNEAQ (reference sequence). This CDR3 reads CASSVTQGNEQFF. The CDR3 coding sequence is TGTGCCAGCAGCGTCACACAGGGCAATGAGCAGTTCTTC.

The rearrangement joins TRBV28 to TRBJ2-5, with a possible D match to TRBD2 (6 bases). The CDR3 is made up of 16 amino acids. Germline-derived CDR1 and CDR2 are MDHEN and SYDVKM. The ends were cut back, 3 bases at V and 5 bases at J, with 19 bases in the middle. As DNA, the CDR3 is TGTGCCAGCAGTTTTGCGGAAAGAGAGGGGAGGGAGACCCAGTACTTC. It yields the protein CASSFAEREGRETQYF.

This rearrangement joins TRBV19 to TRBJ2-2; 7 bases map to TRBD1. The CDR3 has 13 amino acids. The ends lost 6 bases at V and 6 bases at J; junction bases unmatched: 4. CDR1 and CDR2 from the germline V gene are LNHDA and SQIVND (reference sequence). The CDR3 loop is CASSDTGAGELFF. The CDR3, as DNA: TGTGCCAGTAGCGATACAGGGGCCGGGGAGCTGTTTTTT.

This clone was observed a few times. The rearrangement links TRBV6-1 to TRBJ2-2, with 9 nucleotides matching TRBD2. Germline values: CDR1 MNHNS, CDR2 SASEGT. The CDR3 is 15 amino acids. With 2 bases clipped from V and 4 bases from J, the junction kept 2 bases outside the gene matches. DNA for the CDR3: TGTGCCAGCAGTGAAAGTAGCGGGAGCACCGGGGAGCTGTTTTTT. Translating gives CASSESSGSTGELFF.

This rearrangement joins TRBV2 to TRBJ2-1; 14 bases are shared with TRBD2. Germline lookup yields CDR1 SNHLY and CDR2 FYNNEI. V was pared by 6 bases and J by 7 bases, with 5 bases of the junction left unmatched. The length of the CDR3 is 15 residues. CDR3 residues: CASRGTSGSSNEQFF. The CDR3 DNA sequence: TGTGCCAGCAGGGGGACTAGCGGGAGTTCAAATGAGCAGTTCTTC.

This clone was recorded once. The chain couples TRBV10-3 to TRBJ2-1, with D unresolved. This CDR3 spans 11 amino acids. The germline V gene has CDR1 ENHRY and CDR2 SYGVKD. Trimming removed 5 bases at V and 5 bases at J, with 4 bases between. CDR3 nucleotides: TGTGCCATCAGTCCCGACAATGAGCAGTTCTTC. Its protein product is CAISPDNEQFF.

The J gene is TRBJ1-4, the V gene TRBV21-1; the D call of TRBD1 is as the table states it, not checked on the DNA. TRBV21-1 is recorded as a pseudogene. The CDR3 is made up of 16 amino acids. CDR3 region: CASSHGQGDEGEKLFF. The DNA for the CDR3 is TGTGCCAGCAGCCACGGACAGGGGGATGAGGGGGAAAAACTGTTTTTT.

The V gene is TRBV5-6, the J gene TRBJ1-3; TRBD1 is a possible D gene (6 bases). Trimming took off 4 bases at V and 2 bases at J, with 13 bases between the two ends. The germline CDR1 and CDR2 sequences are SGHDT and YYEEEE. The CDR3 consists of 15 residues. The CDR3 region is CASSRSGAPGNTIYF. The CDR3 DNA is TGTGCCAGCAGCCGATCAGGGGCCCCTGGAAACACCATATATTTT.

The chain couples TRBV6-4 to TRBJ2-5; TRBD2 matches at 11 bases. CDR1 is MRHNA, CDR2 SNTAGT, per germline. V trimming: 4 bases; J trimming: 3 bases; junction bases outside the gene matches: 4. The CDR3 is made up of 15 amino acids. The CDR3 nucleotides read TGTGCCAGCAGTGCCCAGACTAGCGGGGAAGAGACCCAGTACTTC. It is translated as CASSAQTSGEETQYF.

The chain employs TRBV7-8 and TRBJ1-5; 10 bases agree with TRBD1. Trimming removed 8 bases from V and 2 bases from J; junction bases left unmatched: 6. Germline-derived CDR1 and CDR2 are SGHVS and FQNEAQ. This CDR3 contains 15 residues. CDR3 amino acids: CASATGTGGNQPQHF. The CDR3 region has the DNA TGTGCCAGCGCGACCGGGACAGGGGGCAATCAGCCCCAGCATTTT.

CDR3 protein: CASSLRSRGSYEQYF. CDR3 bases: TGTGCCAGCAGTTTAAGGTCCAGGGGGTCCTACGAGCAGTACTTC. The rearrangement uses TRBV28 and TRBJ2-7, with TRBD1 identical over 7 bases. Trimming took 2 bases from V and 1 from J; bases not matched to a gene: 5. Germline V CDR1 and CDR2: MDHEN, SYDVKM. The CDR3 runs to 15 residues.

The rearrangement joins TRBV6-5 to TRBJ2-5, with D possibly TRBD2 on 6 matching bases. V lost 5 bases to trimming and J lost 2 bases, with 15 bases between them. Germline CDR1 reads MNHEY; CDR2 reads SVGAGI. CDR3 size: 15 residues. The CDR3 loop reads CASSRGTVVQETQYF. The CDR3 bases are TGTGCCAGCAGTCGCGGGACGGTGGTTCAAGAGACCCAGTACTTC.